This passage covers 29 T cell receptor beta chains from one sample sequenced in a study of regulatory T cells in long-lasting Graves disease. Building of the TCR beta libraries involved iRepertoire HTBI primers and Arm-PCR of CDR3 regions. In TCRdb, the multiplex PCR reads were re-called with MiXCR into one record per CDR3 protein. The data contain fewer than 400,000 distinct CDR3 sequences, around 20% of them singletons. Time point reported: persistent/refractory GD, antithyroid drugs over 5 years with positive TRAb. RNA extracted from PBMCs served as the sequencing template. The sequencing here drew on peripheral blood mononuclear cells (PBMCs), taken when the disease was refractory, from a patient treated with antithyroid drugs. The receptors stem from a female donor with Graves disease.

This clonotype was seen at least ten times. The chain links TRBV11-2 to TRBJ2-5; a possible D gene is TRBD2 (5 bases). Germline V gene data show CDR1 as SGHAT and CDR2 as FQNNGV. V was cut by 1 base and J by 5 bases, with 8 bases left in between. CDR3 length: 13 amino acids. The CDR3 DNA reads TGTGCCAGCAGCTTAGCCCAGCGGGAGACCCAGTACTTC. Translating gives CASSLAQRETQYF.

This clonotype was counted ten times or more. The chain joins TRBV2 to TRBJ1-6; D uncertain. The CDR3 is 15 amino acids. The V end lost 3 bases, the J end lost 5 bases, and 11 bases lay between the germline ends. Germline loops: CDR1 SNHLY, CDR2 FYNNEI. The DNA for the CDR3 is TGTGCCAGCAGTGATTTGGGTTTGAATAATTCACCCCTCCACTTT. Its protein is CASSDLGLNNSPLHF. Full variable domain (missing parts from reference TRBV2 and TRBJ1-6): EPEVTQTPSHQVTQMGQEVILRCVPISNHLYFYWYRQILGQKVEFLVSFYNNEISEKSEIFDDQFSVERPDGSNFTLKIRSTKLEDSAMYFCASSDLGLNNSPLHFGNGTRLTVT.

This clonotype was detected a few times. The chain is built from TRBV24-1 and TRBJ2-1; maybe TRBD2 (6 bases). V lost 3 bases and J 4 bases, leaving 15 bases between the germline ends. The germline V gene has CDR1 KGHDR and CDR2 SFDVKD. The CDR3 spans 16 residues. CDR3 sequence reads: CATSDHGTAIYNEQFF. The DNA for the CDR3 is TGTGCCACCAGTGATCATGGGACTGCGATTTACAATGAGCAGTTCTTC.

This clonotype showed up many times. The genes are TRBV12-3 or TRBV12-4 and TRBJ1-1; possible D gene TRBD1, 6 bases. The CDR3 runs 16 residues. V lost 3 bases, J lost 1 base, and 15 bases lay in between. The CDR3 protein is CASSFQWPRGNTEAFF. In DNA, the CDR3 is TGTGCCAGCAGTTTTCAATGGCCCAGGGGGAACACTGAAGCTTTCTTT.

The J gene is TRBJ2-3, the V gene TRBV5-4, with TRBD2 matching over 11 bases. Germline V gene sequence: CDR1 SGHNT, CDR2 YYREEE (reference sequence). This CDR3 comprises 15 residues. V was clipped by 6 bases and J by 5 bases; unmatched bases: 8. CDR3 nucleotides: TGTGCCAGCACGCTGACTAGCGGGAACGTAGATACGCAGTATTTT. Translation: CASTLTSGNVDTQYF.

This clonotype was found many times. This chain links TRBV6-1 with TRBJ1-4; 9 positions match TRBD1. The CDR3 runs 16 residues. Germline-derived CDR1 and CDR2 are MNHNS and SASEGT. V lost 1 base, J lost 4 bases, and 4 bases stayed unmatched. The CDR3: CASSEVPGQGNEKLFF. The CDR3 DNA reads TGTGCCAGCAGTGAAGTACCGGGACAGGGTAATGAAAAACTGTTTTTT.

In its sample, this clonotype was seen many times. This chain connects TRBV6-1 to TRBJ2-5, with 9 bases that match TRBD1. CDR3 length: 16 amino acids. CDR1 and CDR2 (germline): MNHNS, SASEGT. V was pared by 7 bases and J by 4 bases, with 13 bases of the junction left unmatched. Here the CDR3 DNA reads TGTGCCAGCATTAGCTTACAGGGGGCGTTCCGAGAGACCCAGTACTTC. It translates to CASISLQGAFRETQYF.

This clonotype was recorded at least ten times. This chain joins TRBV15 and TRBJ2-4, with D tentatively TRBD2 (6 bases). V was clipped by 5 bases and J by 4 bases, with 15 bases between them. Germline-derived CDR1 and CDR2 are LNHNV and YYDKDF (reference sequence). This CDR3 spans 15 amino acids. The CDR3 DNA reads as TGTGCCACCAGCCAGTTCGGCGCGGGAAAAAACATTCAGTACTTC. This encodes CATSQFGAGKNIQYF.

In its sample, this clonotype was seen many times. The chain uses TRBV7-8 and TRBJ1-1, with 7 bases fitting TRBD1. V lost 3 bases, J lost 4 bases, and 5 bases stayed unmatched. Germline assignment: CDR1 SGHVS and CDR2 FQNEAQ. This CDR3 contains 14 residues. CDR3 protein: CASSFDRAPTEAFF. CDR3 in DNA: TGTGCCAGCAGCTTTGACAGGGCCCCCACTGAAGCTTTCTTT.

This clonotype was found a few times. This chain joins TRBV4-1 and TRBJ1-6; TRBD1 matches 7 bases. The J segment lost 8 bases and the V segment lost 1 base, leaving 11 bases of the junction unmatched. This CDR3 comprises 17 residues. Looked up from germline, CDR1 is MGHRA and CDR2 is YSYEKL. The CDR3 DNA is TGCGCCAGCAGCCAAGTTCGACCCGGGACAGCTCATTCACCCCTCCACTTT. Residues: CASSQVRPGTAHSPLHF.

This clonotype has a count of ten or more. Its ends do not fully match the called genes, so a read error is possible. This sequence joins TRBV29-1 and TRBJ2-7, with 12 positions matching TRBD2. Germline V gene data show CDR1 as SQVTM and CDR2 as ANQGSEA. The CDR3 is 13 residues long. This CDR3 is CSVTQTSSGRAHF. The CDR3 DNA reads TGCAGCGTTACCCAGACTTCTAGCGGGAGGGCCCACTTC.

This clonotype has ten or more counts. The chain carries TRBV3-1 and TRBJ2-5; D is unclear. CDR3 length: 11 amino acids. Germline CDR1 reads LGHDT; CDR2 reads YNNKEL (reference sequence). V shed 3 bases and J shed 5 bases, with 4 bases lying between them. The CDR3 DNA reads TGTGCCAGCAGCCAGAGGGAGACCCAGTACTTC. Amino acids: CASSQRETQYF.

This clonotype appeared a few times. The chain is built from TRBV30 and TRBJ1-4, with D uncertain. The CDR3 runs 13 residues. With 2 bases removed from V and 7 bases from J, the gap between germline ends came to 11 bases. In germline, CDR1 is GTSNPN, CDR2 SVGIG (reference sequence). For the CDR3, the DNA is TGTGCCTGGAGTCTTAACATCGGTGAAAAACTGTTTTTT. The encoded protein is CAWSLNIGEKLFF.

As to this clonotype: At one of its ends the junction is not consistent with the germline gene, which may arise from a read error. The genes are TRBV7-2 and TRBJ1-2; D is unresolved. The CDR3 runs 12 residues. CDR1 and CDR2 from the germline V gene are SGHTA and FQGNSA. CDR3 in DNA: TGTGCCAGCAGCTTACTCGAGGATGGCTACGCCTTC. Its protein product is CASSLLEDGYAF.

Ten or more counts support this clonotype. The chain couples TRBV13 to TRBJ1-4; TRBD1 aligns across 7 bases. V was clipped by 5 bases and J by 0 bases; unmatched bases: 6. From germline, CDR1 is PRHDT and CDR2 FYEKMQ (reference sequence). The CDR3 sequence is 16 residues long. In DNA, the CDR3 is TGTGCCAGCAGCATTGGACAGGCTACAACTAATGAAAAACTGTTTTTT. As protein: CASSIGQATTNEKLFF.

For this clonotype: Just one base apart from a much larger clone, this may be a read error. The chain has TRBV9 and TRBJ1-6; the D gene is possibly TRBD1 (6 bases). This CDR3 has 16 amino acids. Germline-derived CDR1 and CDR2 are SGDLS and YYNGEE. V was trimmed by 4 bases and J by 4 bases, leaving 15 bases between them. The CDR3 region is CASSSTDSAYNSPLHF. CDR3 sequence (DNA): TGTGCCAGCAGCTCAACGGACAGTGCTTATAATTCACCCCTCCACTTT.

This clonotype has a count of ten or more. The chain recombines TRBV7-3 with TRBJ2-7; 14 nucleotides line up with TRBD2. Germline V gene data show CDR1 as SGHTA and CDR2 as FQGTGA. CDR3 size: 15 residues. V dropped 2 bases and J dropped 6; count of bases not matched to a gene: 3. CDR3 region: CASSLGTSGRSEQYF. The DNA of the CDR3 is TGTGCCAGCAGCTTAGGGACTAGCGGGAGATCCGAGCAGTACTTC.

For this clonotype: This could be a read error, since a much larger clone is one nucleotide away. This chain joins TRBV11-1 and TRBJ2-7; maybe TRBD1 (5 bases). Germline V gene data show CDR1 as SGHAT and CDR2 as FQDESV (reference sequence). Trimming left V 3 bases short and J 11 bases short, with 11 bases between. CDR3 length: 11 residues. The CDR3 sequence is CASSLGMDKYF. The CDR3 region has the DNA TGTGCCAGCAGCTTGGGGATGGACAAGTACTTC.

The chain couples TRBV10-3 to TRBJ2-7; 7 bases match TRBD2. The CDR3 totals 15 residues. V dropped 3 bases and J dropped 2; count of bases not matched to a gene: 7. Per the germline V gene, CDR1 is ENHRY and CDR2 is SYGVKD. CDR3 DNA: TGTGCCATCAGTGATACGGCGGCGGGGGCCTACGAGCAGTACTTC. It is translated as CAISDTAAGAYEQYF.

The rearrangement joins TRBV20-1 to TRBJ1-5; perhaps TRBD1 as D (5 bases). V was trimmed by 3 bases and J by 2 bases, leaving 17 bases between them. The CDR3 is made up of 16 amino acids. Germline assignment: CDR1 DFQATT and CDR2 SNEGSKA (reference sequence). CDR3 sequence: CSASGGDGKGNQPQHF. The CDR3 coding sequence is TGCAGTGCTAGCGGGGGGGATGGGAAAGGCAATCAGCCCCAGCATTTT.

The V call is TRBV3-1, the J call TRBJ2-7; D is unresolved. Germline values: CDR1 LGHDT, CDR2 YNNKEL (reference sequence). Trimming took off 0 bases at V and 1 base at J, with 13 bases between the two ends. The CDR3 has 16 residues. CDR3 sequence reads: CASSQDWPHASYEQYF. DNA of the CDR3: TGTGCCAGCAGCCAAGATTGGCCACACGCATCCTACGAGCAGTACTTC.

This clonotype was observed many times. The chain links TRBV2 to TRBJ1-2, with TRBD1 identical over 7 bases. V shed 6 bases, J shed 8 bases, and the junction held 15 bases outside the gene matches. This CDR3 spans 15 amino acids. Germline assignment: CDR1 SNHLY and CDR2 FYNNEI. CDR3 sequence reads: CASSTYTGEGVGYTF. The CDR3 nucleotides are TGTGCCAGCAGCACCTACACAGGGGAAGGGGTAGGCTACACCTTC.

This clonotype was observed at least ten times. The chain links TRBV2 to TRBJ1-5; D gene uncertain. CDR3 length: 14 amino acids. Trimming left V 4 bases short and J 9 bases short, with 16 bases between. In germline, CDR1 is SNHLY, CDR2 FYNNEI. As DNA, the CDR3 is TGTGCCAGCAGTGGCGAAGGAATCCCCGGGCCCCAGCATTTT. Its protein is CASSGEGIPGPQHF.

The CDR3 DNA reads as TGTGCCAGCAGCCAAGAGCCCCAGGGAGCTAATTCACCCCTCCACTTT. It yields the protein CASSQEPQGANSPLHF. The chain has TRBV4-2 and TRBJ1-6; maybe TRBD1 (5 bases). The CDR3 extends over 16 amino acids. V lost 0 bases and J lost 6, with 12 bases in between. Germline V lookup: CDR1 LGHNA, CDR2 YNFKEQ.

This clonotype was seen ten or more times. The chain employs TRBV29-1 and TRBJ1-2; D perhaps matches TRBD1 (5 bases). The germline V and J ends were trimmed by 1 base and 7 bases, with 13 bases remaining between them. CDR1 and CDR2 (germline): SQVTM, ANQGSEA. The CDR3 extends over 13 amino acids. The CDR3 DNA sequence: TGCAGCGTTGAAGTGGCGGGGGGAGGTGGCTACACCTTC. As protein: CSVEVAGGGGYTF.

This clonotype was counted many times. V is TRBV6-9 and J is TRBJ2-5; TRBD1 or TRBD2 may be the D gene (5 bases each). The length of the CDR3 is 14 residues. V was clipped by 4 bases and J by 5 bases, with 14 bases between them. Germline V CDR1 and CDR2: MNHGY, SVAAGI. The CDR3 is CASSWDQARETQYF. In DNA form, the CDR3 reads TGTGCCAGCAGTTGGGACCAGGCGCGTGAGACCCAGTACTTC.

This clonotype has a handful of counts. The J gene is TRBJ1-5, the V gene TRBV28; D is ambiguous. Germline loops: CDR1 MDHEN, CDR2 SYDVKM. The CDR3 has 12 amino acids. V shed 5 bases and J shed 7 bases, with 9 bases lying between them. For the CDR3, the DNA is TGTGCCAGCAGTGCTTTTGACCAGCCCCAGCATTTT. Protein product: CASSAFDQPQHF. Variable domain in full (rest from reference TRBV28 and TRBJ1-5): DVKVTQSSRYLVKRTGEKVFLECVQDMDHENMFWYRQDPGLGLRLIYFSYDVKMKEKGDIPEGYSVSREKKERFSLILESASTNQTSMYLCASSAFDQPQHFGDGTRLSIL.

A remark on this clonotype: A much more abundant neighbour one base away suggests this may be a read error. The CDR3 does not end in the conserved phenylalanine or tryptophan, so this is likely a read error. Because the CDR3's place on the DNA is in doubt, the DNA is left out and the CDR3 is given as listed by TCRdb. V is TRBV6-2 or TRBV6-3 and J is TRBJ1-5. The CDR3 is made up of 12 amino acids, end residues included. CDR1 and CDR2 (germline): MNHEY, SVGEGT. CDR3 region: CASSYGAEGTHL.

With regard to this clonotype: Sequence at one end of the junction differs from germline and may be a read error. The CDR3 DNA reads TGCGCCAGCAGCCAGGAGACTAGCGGGAGTCTGTACGAGCAGTACTTC. Protein product: CASSQETSGSLYEQYF. The V gene is TRBV5-6, the J gene TRBJ2-7; 12 bases line up with TRBD2. CDR3 length equals 16 residues. Germline V lookup: CDR1 SGHDT, CDR2 YYEEEE. Together with reference TRBV5-6 and TRBJ2-7, the CDR3 gives the full variable domain: DAGVTQSPTHLIKTRGQQVTLRCSPKSGHDTVSWYQQALGQGPQFIFQYYEEEERQRGNFPDRFSGHQFPNYSSELNVNALLLGDSALYLCASSQETSGSLYEQYFGPGTRLTVT.